One T cell receptor (beta chain) is described in this entry. No antigen is known for it. The sample originates from a study of cytomegalovirus exposure and HLA in healthy donors. Study information: HLA-typed donors contributed 65 million to 95 million unique TCRs, which were held in an early data release.

With 60 Vbeta and 13 Jbeta primers, the PCR was carried out. Assay: immunoSEQ multiplex PCR; the TCRdb copy retains only in-frame clones and omits some. The listing records some 46,000 clones. Study conclusions and caveats: The authors assumed roughly uniform sequencing depth across donors for presence/absence analyses.

The CDR3 covers 15 residues. With 3 bases clipped from V and 4 bases from J, the junction kept 6 bases outside the gene matches. Germline V gives CDR1 LNHDA, CDR2 SQIVND (reference sequence). This TCR was recovered from a male donor in good health and CMV-seronegative. The V and J genes are TRBV19 and TRBJ2-1, with 7 positions matching TRBD2. Sequences were obtained from PBMCs. CDR3 DNA sequence: TGTGCCAGTAGTATGAGCGGGGCTATTTACAATGAGCAGTTCTTC. Encoded protein: CASSMSGAIYNEQFF.